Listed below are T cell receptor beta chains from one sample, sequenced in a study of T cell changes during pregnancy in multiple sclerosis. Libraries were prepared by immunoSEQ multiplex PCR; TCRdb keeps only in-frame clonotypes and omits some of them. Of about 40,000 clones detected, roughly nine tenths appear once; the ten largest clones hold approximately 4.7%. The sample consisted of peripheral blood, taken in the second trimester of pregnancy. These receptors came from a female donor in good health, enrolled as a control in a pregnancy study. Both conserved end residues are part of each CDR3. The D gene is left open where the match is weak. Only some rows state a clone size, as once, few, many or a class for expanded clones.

CDR3nt: TGTGCCAGCAGCCCGGACAGGTTACTCACTGAAGCTTTCTTT
CDR3aa: CASSPDRLLTEAFF
j_gene: TRBJ1-1
abundance: -
d_gene: TRBD1
v_gene: TRBV7-9

CDR3nt: TGTGCCAGCAGCTTAGACCCTAACACCGGGGAGCTGTTTTTT
CDR3aa: CASSLDPNTGELFF
j_gene: TRBJ2-2
abundance: -
d_gene: -
v_gene: TRBV11-2

CDR3nt: TGTGCCAGCAGTTACAGTCACAGGGAGCCGCATGGCTACACCTTC
CDR3aa: CASSYSHREPHGYTF
j_gene: TRBJ1-2
abundance: once
d_gene: -
v_gene: TRBV27

CDR3nt: TGTGCCAGCAGTTACGAGAGCGGGAGGAGAAACGAGCAGTACTTC
CDR3aa: CASSYESGRRNEQYF
j_gene: TRBJ2-7
abundance: once
d_gene: TRBD2
v_gene: TRBV6-5

CDR3nt: TGTGCCAGCTCACCAGGGCCGGCCTACAATGAGCAGTTCTTC
CDR3aa: CASSPGPAYNEQFF
j_gene: TRBJ2-1
abundance: few
d_gene: -
v_gene: TRBV18

CDR3nt: TGTGCCAGCAGCCCAGCATCGGGTCGTTCGACCTACGAGCAGTACTTC
CDR3aa: CASSPASGRSTYEQYF
j_gene: TRBJ2-7
abundance: -
d_gene: -
v_gene: TRBV7-9

CDR3nt: TGTGCCAGCAGCAACACAGGGGGTTCAGGTCAGCCCCAGCATTTT
CDR3aa: CASSNTGGSGQPQHF
j_gene: TRBJ1-5
abundance: -
d_gene: TRBD1
v_gene: TRBV7-8

CDR3nt: TGCGCCAGCAGCGTGGGACAGGGTAAGGCCTCCTACGAGCAGTACTTC
CDR3aa: CASSVGQGKASYEQYF
j_gene: TRBJ2-7
abundance: -
d_gene: TRBD1
v_gene: TRBV5-1

CDR3nt: TGTGCCATCTCTACCCCGAGCAGCGGGGCTTTCTTT
CDR3aa: CAISTPSSGAFF
j_gene: TRBJ1-1
abundance: -
d_gene: -
v_gene: TRBV27

CDR3nt: TGCGCCAGCGTGGCAGGGGTCCTCTCCTACAATGAGCAGTTCTTC
CDR3aa: CASVAGVLSYNEQFF
j_gene: TRBJ2-1
abundance: once
d_gene: -
v_gene: TRBV5-1

CDR3nt: TGTGCCTGGAGTGTATTACAGGGCTATGGCTACACCTTC
CDR3aa: CAWSVLQGYGYTF
j_gene: TRBJ1-2
abundance: -
d_gene: -
v_gene: TRBV30

CDR3nt: TGTGCCAGCCGCGGGAGTGGTTCCTACAATGAGCAGTTCTTC
CDR3aa: CASRGSGSYNEQFF
j_gene: TRBJ2-1
abundance: -
d_gene: TRBD2
v_gene: TRBV6-5

CDR3nt: TGTGCCAGCTCGCCTACAGGGGTCAGGACAGATACGCAGTATTTT
CDR3aa: CASSPTGVRTDTQYF
j_gene: TRBJ2-3
abundance: -
d_gene: TRBD1
v_gene: TRBV18

CDR3nt: TGTGCCAGTGGCGGGAACACTGAAGCTTTCTTT
CDR3aa: CASGGNTEAFF
j_gene: TRBJ1-1
abundance: few
d_gene: -
v_gene: TRBV19

CDR3nt: TGCAGCGTACGACTAGCCCTAATGGGGACCCAGTACTTC
CDR3aa: CSVRLALMGTQYF
j_gene: TRBJ2-5
abundance: -
d_gene: TRBD2
v_gene: TRBV29-1

CDR3nt: TGTGCCATCAGAACCGGGACTGGGGATGAGCAGTTCTTC
CDR3aa: CAIRTGTGDEQFF
j_gene: TRBJ2-1
abundance: -
d_gene: -
v_gene: TRBV10-3

CDR3nt: TGTGCCAGCAGCTTAGTGGGAGGGGTGGGCACTGAAGCTTTCTTT
CDR3aa: CASSLVGGVGTEAFF
j_gene: TRBJ1-1
abundance: -
d_gene: -
v_gene: TRBV11-2

CDR3nt: TGTGCCAGCAGCCAAGATTTGGAGAGAAACGAGCAGTACTTC
CDR3aa: CASSQDLERNEQYF
j_gene: TRBJ2-7
abundance: -
d_gene: -
v_gene: TRBV4-2

CDR3nt: TGTGCCAGCAGTCTCCAGGGACTAGCAGTCTACAATGAGCAGTTCTTC
CDR3aa: CASSLQGLAVYNEQFF
j_gene: TRBJ2-1
abundance: -
d_gene: TRBD2
v_gene: TRBV27

CDR3nt: TGTGCCAGCAGCCAAGTCGTGGGAGGGACCCAGTACTTC
CDR3aa: CASSQVVGGTQYF
j_gene: TRBJ2-5
abundance: -
d_gene: -
v_gene: TRBV14

CDR3nt: TGCGCCAGCAGCTTGGCGGGAGATACGCAGTATTTT
CDR3aa: CASSLAGDTQYF
j_gene: TRBJ2-3
abundance: -
d_gene: -
v_gene: TRBV5-1

CDR3nt: TGTGCCAGCGGTTACAGGGACGTGAACACTGAAGCTTTCTTT
CDR3aa: CASGYRDVNTEAFF
j_gene: TRBJ1-1
abundance: -
d_gene: -
v_gene: TRBV11-2

CDR3nt: TGTGCCTGGAGTTATTACCACGGAGTGAACACTGAAGCTTTCTTT
CDR3aa: CAWSYYHGVNTEAFF
j_gene: TRBJ1-1
abundance: few
d_gene: -
v_gene: TRBV30

CDR3nt: TGTGCCAGCAGAACCGGGACAGTCTACAATGAGCAGTTCTTC
CDR3aa: CASRTGTVYNEQFF
j_gene: TRBJ2-1
abundance: -
d_gene: TRBD1
v_gene: TRBV27

CDR3nt: TGCGCCAGCAGCCCGGGGCGGAAGCGGGAGCTGTATCAAGAGACCCAGTACTTC
CDR3aa: CASSPGRKRELYQETQYF
j_gene: TRBJ2-5
abundance: -
d_gene: TRBD2
v_gene: TRBV5-1

CDR3nt: TGTGCCAGTAGTCCACGGGACAGGGACTATGGCTACACCTTC
CDR3aa: CASSPRDRDYGYTF
j_gene: TRBJ1-2
abundance: -
d_gene: TRBD1
v_gene: TRBV19

CDR3nt: TGTGCTAGTGGTAGTCCCGGGACAGATACGCAGTATTTT
CDR3aa: CASGSPGTDTQYF
j_gene: TRBJ2-3
abundance: -
d_gene: -
v_gene: TRBV12-5

CDR3nt: TGTGCCAGCAGCTTAGGGTTTGAGGGGGTCCGAAATGAGCAGTTCTTC
CDR3aa: CASSLGFEGVRNEQFF
j_gene: TRBJ2-1
abundance: few
d_gene: -
v_gene: TRBV7-2

CDR3nt: TGTGCCAGCAGCCACGACAGGGAACTGTTTTTT
CDR3aa: CASSHDRELFF
j_gene: TRBJ1-4
abundance: many
d_gene: TRBD1
v_gene: TRBV14

CDR3nt: TGTGCCAGCAGCTTAGCCAGGGGGCTCAACATTCAGTACTTC
CDR3aa: CASSLARGLNIQYF
j_gene: TRBJ2-4
abundance: -
d_gene: TRBD1
v_gene: TRBV13

CDR3nt: TGTGCCAGCAGCCAAGCAGCGGAATTCGATGGCTACACCTTC
CDR3aa: CASSQAAEFDGYTF
j_gene: TRBJ1-2
abundance: -
d_gene: -
v_gene: TRBV4-2

CDR3nt: TGTGCCAGCAGCAAATGGTCAGGGGCAAGAGAAAAACTGTTTTTT
CDR3aa: CASSKWSGAREKLFF
j_gene: TRBJ1-4
abundance: -
d_gene: -
v_gene: TRBV21-1

CDR3nt: TGTGCCAGCAGCTTGGGACAGGGGGCCCGCTATGGCTACACCTTC
CDR3aa: CASSLGQGARYGYTF
j_gene: TRBJ1-2
abundance: -
d_gene: TRBD1
v_gene: TRBV2

CDR3nt: TGTGCCTGGAGCCTGGGCGGGGGCTACACCTTC
CDR3aa: CAWSLGGGYTF
j_gene: TRBJ1-2
abundance: -
d_gene: -
v_gene: TRBV30

CDR3nt: TGTGCCAGCAGCGCCAAGGGTTCTGGGGCAGCCGCTTTCTTT
CDR3aa: CASSAKGSGAAAFF
j_gene: TRBJ1-1
abundance: -
d_gene: -
v_gene: TRBV6-1

CDR3nt: TGTGCCAGTAGTCCCTCCGGGGGGGCCGTTGATGAGCAGTTCTTC
CDR3aa: CASSPSGGAVDEQFF
j_gene: TRBJ2-1
abundance: -
d_gene: TRBD2
v_gene: TRBV19

CDR3nt: TGTGCCTGGAGTGTCGGGGGAGGGAACACTGAAGCTTTCTTT
CDR3aa: CAWSVGGGNTEAFF
j_gene: TRBJ1-1
abundance: -
d_gene: -
v_gene: TRBV30

CDR3nt: TGTGCCAGCACCAAGGGGGACACTTCTAGCACAGATACGCAGTATTTT
CDR3aa: CASTKGDTSSTDTQYF
j_gene: TRBJ2-3
abundance: -
d_gene: -
v_gene: TRBV11-1

CDR3nt: TGTGCCTGGGACAGAAAGCCCACTGAAGCTTTCTTT
CDR3aa: CAWDRKPTEAFF
j_gene: TRBJ1-1
abundance: -
d_gene: -
v_gene: TRBV30

CDR3nt: TGCGCCAGCAGCCAGAGGGCTGCTAATGAAGCTTTCTTT
CDR3aa: CASSQRAANEAFF
j_gene: TRBJ1-1
abundance: once
d_gene: -
v_gene: TRBV5-1

CDR3nt: TGTGCCAGCAGCTTGGGGGACGGTTACAGGGGCGCAAATGAAGCTTTCTTT
CDR3aa: CASSLGDGYRGANEAFF
j_gene: TRBJ1-1
abundance: -
d_gene: TRBD1
v_gene: TRBV5-4

CDR3nt: TGTGCCGGGGGACAGGCCTTCTCTGGAAACACCATATATTTT
CDR3aa: CAGGQAFSGNTIYF
j_gene: TRBJ1-3
abundance: -
d_gene: TRBD1
v_gene: TRBV7-9